These T cell receptor beta chains were read from a single sample in a study of blood T cells in healthy people across ages. TCRdb re-derived calls from the 5' RACE reads in MiXCR, one entry per CDR3 protein. The table includes about 930,000 distinct CDR3 sequences, 25% to 35% detected once. The data also belong to a second study, concerning T cells of mothers and their children.

Input material: blood. These receptors were obtained from a woman in her forties in good health. Both conserved end residues are part of each CDR3. Fields, in order: V gene, J gene, D gene, clone size, CDR3 DNA, CDR3 protein. The D gene is left open where the match is weak. Clone size is not always given. Where it is, it says once, few, many or a class for expanded clones.

V gene: TRBV7-2; J gene: TRBJ2-7; D gene: -; clone size: -; CDR3 DNA: TGTGCCAGCAGCTTTGGCAGCCACTACGAGCAGTACTTC; CDR3 protein: CASSFGSHYEQYF
V gene: TRBV29-1; J gene: TRBJ2-1; D gene: TRBD1; clone size: once; CDR3 DNA: TGCAGCGTTGACGGGGACAGGCCTTACAATGAGCAGTTCTTC; CDR3 protein: CSVDGDRPYNEQFF
V gene: TRBV5-1; J gene: TRBJ2-1; D gene: TRBD1; clone size: few; CDR3 DNA: TGCGCCAGCAGCTTTTCGGGACAGGATTACAATGAGCAGTTCTTC; CDR3 protein: CASSFSGQDYNEQFF
V gene: TRBV7-2; J gene: TRBJ1-1; D gene: -; clone size: -; CDR3 DNA: TGTGCCAGCAGCTCATACGCTACTGCGACGAAAGCTTTCTTT; CDR3 protein: CASSSYATATKAFF
V gene: TRBV20-1; J gene: TRBJ1-1; D gene: -; clone size: once; CDR3 DNA: TGCAGTGCTAGCCTGAGCAGGAGCTGGACTGAAGCTTTCTTT; CDR3 protein: CSASLSRSWTEAFF
V gene: TRBV28; J gene: TRBJ2-3; D gene: -; clone size: -; CDR3 DNA: TGTGCCAGCAGTTTGTTACAAGATACGCAGTATTTT; CDR3 protein: CASSLLQDTQYF
V gene: TRBV29-1; J gene: TRBJ2-7; D gene: -; clone size: many; CDR3 DNA: TGCAGCGTTGGGACGCAATACGAGCAGTACTTC; CDR3 protein: CSVGTQYEQYF
V gene: TRBV7-8; J gene: TRBJ2-1; D gene: -; clone size: many; CDR3 DNA: TGTGCCAGCAGCTTTAATGTACGGGGGGCGGAGAGGTACGCCAATGAGCAGTTCTTC; CDR3 protein: CASSFNVRGAERYANEQFF
V gene: TRBV28; J gene: TRBJ2-5; D gene: -; clone size: few; CDR3 DNA: TGTGCCAGCAGTTTGTTTGTGGGTGTGGGGCAAGAGACCCAGTACTTC; CDR3 protein: CASSLFVGVGQETQYF
V gene: TRBV12-3/TRBV12-4; J gene: TRBJ2-1; D gene: TRBD2; clone size: -; CDR3 DNA: TGTGCCAGCACCGTAGCGGGGGGGGACAATGAGCAGTTCTTC; CDR3 protein: CASTVAGGDNEQFF
V gene: TRBV15; J gene: TRBJ2-7; D gene: -; clone size: -; CDR3 DNA: TGTGCCTCCGGACTCGCATCCTCCTACGAGCAGTACTTC; CDR3 protein: CASGLASSYEQYF
V gene: TRBV6-5; J gene: TRBJ1-1; D gene: -; clone size: many; CDR3 DNA: TGTGCCAGCAGTTCCCGTGCAGGGGACACTGAAGCTTTCTTT; CDR3 protein: CASSSRAGDTEAFF
V gene: TRBV11-2; J gene: TRBJ2-4; D gene: TRBD2; clone size: few; CDR3 DNA: TGTGCCAGCAGCCTCCAAGCGGGGGGCTCCTACAATGAGCAGTACTTC; CDR3 protein: CASSLQAGGSYNEQYF
V gene: TRBV10-3; J gene: TRBJ2-7; D gene: -; clone size: many; CDR3 DNA: TGTGCCATCAGTGGAGTAGGATCCTACGAGCAGTACTTC; CDR3 protein: CAISGVGSYEQYF
V gene: TRBV20-1; J gene: TRBJ2-1; D gene: TRBD2; clone size: many; CDR3 DNA: TGCAGTGCTAGAGATTTTCGGGGGGAACACAATGAGCAGTTCTTC; CDR3 protein: CSARDFRGEHNEQFF
V gene: TRBV4-1; J gene: TRBJ1-5; D gene: -; clone size: few; CDR3 DNA: TGCGCCAGCAGCCAAGTGGGGGGATTCAGCAATCAGCCCCAGCATTTT; CDR3 protein: CASSQVGGFSNQPQHF
V gene: TRBV7-2; J gene: TRBJ2-7; D gene: -; clone size: many; CDR3 DNA: TGTGCCAGCAGCACGACAGATTCCAACTACGAGCAGTACTTC; CDR3 protein: CASSTTDSNYEQYF
V gene: TRBV20-1; J gene: TRBJ1-2; D gene: TRBD1; clone size: few; CDR3 DNA: TGCAGTGCTGTCCCGGGACAGGGGACCCCCCCTAACTATGGCTACACCTTC; CDR3 protein: CSAVPGQGTPPNYGYTF
V gene: TRBV24-1; J gene: TRBJ1-2; D gene: -; clone size: many; CDR3 DNA: TGTGCCACCAGTGACACCCACGGGGGCTACACCTTC; CDR3 protein: CATSDTHGGYTF
V gene: TRBV11-1; J gene: TRBJ2-3; D gene: TRBD1; clone size: few; CDR3 DNA: TGTGCCAGCAGCCTGACGGACAGGGGAAGTGGAGATACGCAGTATTTT; CDR3 protein: CASSLTDRGSGDTQYF
V gene: TRBV29-1; J gene: TRBJ2-7; D gene: -; clone size: -; CDR3 DNA: TGCAGCGTTGAAGATCGGGGCAGCAGCTCCTACGAGCAGTACTTC; CDR3 protein: CSVEDRGSSSYEQYF
V gene: TRBV27; J gene: TRBJ2-4; D gene: -; clone size: few; CDR3 DNA: TGTGCCAGCGGCCGGAGCAGGGTCCCGGGGGAGCAGTACTTC; CDR3 protein: CASGRSRVPGEQYF
V gene: TRBV6-1; J gene: TRBJ2-3; D gene: -; clone size: -; CDR3 DNA: TGTGCCAGCCAGAAGACCAGCACAGATACGCAGTATTTT; CDR3 protein: CASQKTSTDTQYF
V gene: TRBV20-1; J gene: TRBJ2-5; D gene: TRBD1; clone size: many; CDR3 DNA: TGCAGTGCTGATACAGGGGTCAGGACCCAGTACTTC; CDR3 protein: CSADTGVRTQYF
V gene: TRBV12-3/TRBV12-4; J gene: TRBJ2-3; D gene: -; clone size: -; CDR3 DNA: TGTGCCAGCAGTTTTCCCAGGTTTAGCACAGATACGCAGTATTTT; CDR3 protein: CASSFPRFSTDTQYF
V gene: TRBV7-8; J gene: TRBJ1-2; D gene: -; clone size: -; CDR3 DNA: TGTGCCAGCAGCTGGGAGGGAGGGGGAAGTGGCTACACCTTC; CDR3 protein: CASSWEGGGSGYTF
V gene: TRBV6-2/TRBV6-3; J gene: TRBJ1-6; D gene: TRBD1; clone size: -; CDR3 DNA: TGTGCCAGCGTGAGCAGGGGGGCCCTCCCCCTCCACTTT; CDR3 protein: CASVSRGALPLHF
V gene: TRBV12-3/TRBV12-4; J gene: TRBJ2-7; D gene: -; clone size: -; CDR3 DNA: TGTGCCAGCAGTATCAGGGGTGGCGAGCAGTACTTC; CDR3 protein: CASSIRGGEQYF
V gene: TRBV4-1; J gene: TRBJ1-2; D gene: TRBD1; clone size: -; CDR3 DNA: TGCGCCAGCAGCCAAGAGGTCCCAGGGGGTGGCTACACCTTC; CDR3 protein: CASSQEVPGGGYTF
V gene: TRBV4-1; J gene: TRBJ2-1; D gene: TRBD2; clone size: -; CDR3 DNA: TGCGCCAGCAGCCATCAACAGGGACTAGCGGGGTACAATGAGCAGTTCTTC; CDR3 protein: CASSHQQGLAGYNEQFF
V gene: TRBV25-1; J gene: TRBJ2-2; D gene: -; clone size: -; CDR3 DNA: TGTGCCAGCATGGTTCAGGGGGAGCTGTTTTTT; CDR3 protein: CASMVQGELFF
V gene: TRBV20-1; J gene: TRBJ2-1; D gene: TRBD2; clone size: -; CDR3 DNA: TGCAGTGCTAGAGCCGGGGGGGTCGATGAGCAGTTCTTC; CDR3 protein: CSARAGGVDEQFF
V gene: TRBV7-2; J gene: TRBJ1-1; D gene: -; clone size: -; CDR3 DNA: TGTGCCAGCAGCCGCCCTACGGGGAGGAACACTGAAGCTTTCTTT; CDR3 protein: CASSRPTGRNTEAFF
V gene: TRBV7-9; J gene: TRBJ2-1; D gene: -; clone size: -; CDR3 DNA: TGTGCCAGCAGCTTTGACGTTGAGCAGTTCTTC; CDR3 protein: CASSFDVEQFF